The next 25 T cell receptor beta chains were all read from a single sample in a study of OX40 agonist ivuxolimab in advanced cancers. TCRdb's table, derived via immunoSEQ multiplex PCR, lists solely in-frame clones and lacks some. Of about 81,000 clones listed, approximately 94% are singletons. Specimen: CD4+ or CD8+ T cells sorted from blood, collected in a trial of the OX40 agonist ivuxolimab. The source of these receptors is an adult with an advanced solid tumor such as melanoma, head and neck, liver or kidney cancer.

The chain is built from TRBV7-9 and TRBJ2-2; 8 bases fit TRBD1. The germline V gene encodes CDR1 SEHNR and CDR2 FQNEAQ (reference sequence). Trimming cost V 6 bases and J 5 bases; bases outside gene matches: 11. The CDR3 length is 16 residues. In nucleotides, the CDR3 is TGTGCCAGCAGTGATGGACAGGGTTTAACAACCGGGGAGCTGTTTTTT. It codes for CASSDGQGLTTGELFF.

CDR3 residues: CASSFGGDGEWEKLFF. In DNA, the CDR3 is TGTGCCAGCAGTTTCGGGGGGGACGGCGAGTGGGAAAAACTGTTTTTT. V is TRBV28 and J is TRBJ1-4, with a possible D match to TRBD1 (5 bases). The V end lost 3 bases, the J end lost 8 bases, and 19 bases lay between the germline ends. The CDR3 sequence is 16 residues long. CDR1 is MDHEN, CDR2 SYDVKM, per germline.

This clone was seen once. This chain uses TRBV7-9 with TRBJ2-7; a weak D match, TRBD2 (6 bases). The CDR3 loop spans 15 amino acids. Per germline, CDR1 SEHNR and CDR2 FQNEAQ (reference sequence). V lost 2 bases and J 1 base, leaving 12 bases between the germline ends. CDR3 nucleotides: TGTGCCAGCAGCTTAAGTGGGACTTTGTCCTACGAGCAGTACTTC. It specifies CASSLSGTLSYEQYF. Variable domain in full (rest from reference TRBV7-9 and TRBJ2-7): DTGVSQNPRHKITKRGQNVTFRCDPISEHNRLYWYRQTLGQGPEFLTYFQNEAQLEKSRLLSDRFSAERPKGSFSTLEIQRTEQGDSAMYLCASSLSGTLSYEQYFGPGTRLTVT.

The V and J genes are TRBV2 and TRBJ2-1; D is possibly TRBD1 or TRBD2 (5 bases each). CDR1 SNHLY and CDR2 FYNNEI come from the germline V gene. The V gene lost 3 bases and the J gene lost 12 bases, with 24 bases spanning the gap. This CDR3 has 16 residues. The CDR3 DNA reads as TGTGCCAGCAGTGATGTAGGGACCGTATCGGGGATGGTGCAGTTCTTC. Translated, it gives CASSDVGTVSGMVQFF.

V is TRBV13 and J is TRBJ1-2; tentatively, D is TRBD1 (5 bases). This CDR3 region has 17 residues. Germline V gene data show CDR1 as PRHDT and CDR2 as FYEKMQ (reference sequence). Trimming stripped 5 bases from V and 6 bases from J, with 25 bases between. The CDR3 DNA sequence: TGTGCCAGCAGCCCCCTGACTGGTGGGACTGGGACGAATGGCTACACCTTC. Its translation is CASSPLTGGTGTNGYTF.

The genes are TRBV27 and TRBJ2-7; perhaps TRBD1 as D (5 bases). Germline CDR1 is MNHEY and CDR2 is SMNVEV (reference sequence). This CDR3 region has 15 residues. The V end lost 5 bases, the J end lost 3 bases, and 17 bases lay between the germline ends. The CDR3 DNA reads TGTGCCAGCAGTCCCCATCCCGACAGAAACTACGAGCAGTACTTC. This sequence encodes CASSPHPDRNYEQYF.

The chain couples TRBV7-6 to TRBJ2-3; 12 bases align to TRBD1. The J segment lost 2 bases and the V segment lost 5 bases, leaving 11 bases of the junction unmatched. The CDR3 loop spans 18 amino acids. Germline CDR1 is SGHVS and CDR2 is FNYEAQ. This CDR3 reads CASSVRDRGLRFTDTQYF. CDR3 nucleotides: TGTGCCAGCAGCGTCCGGGACAGGGGGCTTCGGTTCACAGATACGCAGTATTTT.

This clone was observed a few times. The chain recombines TRBV19 with TRBJ1-2; possibly TRBD1 for D (5 bases). Germline V gene data show CDR1 as LNHDA and CDR2 as SQIVND (reference sequence). The CDR3 is made up of 13 amino acids. Trimming stripped 1 base from V and 13 bases from J, with 16 bases between. The CDR3 loop reads CASSIGAGPPATF. The CDR3 bases are TGTGCCAGTAGTATAGGGGCAGGGCCACCAGCCACCTTC.

V and J are TRBV15 and TRBJ2-1, with 9 bases fitting TRBD2. Germline V CDR1 and CDR2: LNHNV, YYDKDF (reference sequence). This CDR3 contains 17 residues. V gave up 0 bases and J gave up 1 base; unmatched junction bases: 4. The CDR3 DNA sequence: TGTGCCACCAGCAGAGAAGCGGGGGGCGGGTCCTACAATGAGCAGTTCTTC. It encodes CATSREAGGGSYNEQFF.

V is TRBV5-1 and J is TRBJ2-5; possible D gene TRBD1, 6 bases. V dropped 0 bases and J dropped 4 bases, with 16 bases sitting between them. CDR1 is SGHRS, CDR2 YFSETQ, per germline. This CDR3 has 16 residues. CDR3 DNA: TGCGCCAGCAGCTTGGTTCCAGGGGACGAAGTAGAGACCCAGTACTTC. Translating it yields CASSLVPGDEVETQYF.

The gene calls are TRBV4-2 and TRBJ1-1; tentative D call: TRBD1 (5 bases). The germline V gene encodes CDR1 LGHNA and CDR2 YNFKEQ. The CDR3 loop spans 15 amino acids. The V end was cut by 4 bases, the J end by 0 bases, with 12 bases between. CDR3 coding DNA: TGTGCCAGCAGCCCAAAAACAGGACTGAACACTGAAGCTTTCTTT. This translates into CASSPKTGLNTEAFF.

The V gene is TRBV10-1, the J gene TRBJ1-1; no reliable D call. CDR1 and CDR2 from the germline V gene are WNHNN and SYGVQD (reference sequence). V was trimmed by 0 bases and J by 5 bases, leaving 4 bases between them. The CDR3 is 12 amino acids. The DNA of the CDR3 is TGCGCCAGCAGTGAGTCTGGGACTGAAGCTTTCTTT. Its translation: CASSESGTEAFF.

This chain uses TRBV14 with TRBJ2-5, with D uncertain. This CDR3 spans 13 amino acids. V gave up 1 base and J gave up 6 bases, with 9 bases separating them. The V gene's germline CDR1 is SGHDN and CDR2 FVKESK. The CDR3: CASSQVDGQTQYF. The CDR3 DNA reads TGTGCCAGCAGCCAAGTCGACGGGCAGACCCAGTACTTC.

The rearrangement links TRBV19 to TRBJ1-4, with 7 bases that match TRBD1. Germline V lookup: CDR1 LNHDA, CDR2 SQIVND (reference sequence). Unmatched junction bases numbered 9, after V lost 6 bases and J lost 8 bases. The CDR3 is 14 amino acids. DNA of the CDR3: TGTGCCAGTAGGCCAATGGGAGGGGGCGAAAAACTGTTTTTT. Translation gives CASRPMGGGEKLFF.

J is TRBJ1-5 and V is TRBV7-4, with D hard to call. Trimming took 5 bases from V and 7 from J, leaving 21 bases between them. Germline values: CDR1 SGHVT, CDR2 SQSDAQ. This CDR3 has 16 residues. CDR3 sequence: CASSLALRISRQPQHF. Written as DNA, the CDR3 is TGTGCCAGCAGCCTGGCCCTCCGCATATCCAGGCAGCCCCAGCATTTT.

V is TRBV7-8 and J is TRBJ1-1, with 7 bases identical to TRBD1. V dropped 3 bases and J dropped 12; count of bases not matched to a gene: 7. This CDR3 is built from 12 residues. Germline CDR1 reads SGHVS; CDR2 reads FQNEAQ. The CDR3 here is CASSLGGGGTFF. The CDR3 nucleotides read TGTGCCAGCAGCTTGGGAGGGGGCGGCACTTTCTTT.

This rearrangement joins TRBV27 to TRBJ2-2, with a weak D call TRBD2 (5 bases). Germline V CDR1 and CDR2: MNHEY, SMNVEV (reference sequence). The CDR3 is made up of 16 amino acids. The V end was cut by 7 bases, the J end by 3 bases, with 18 bases between. Here the CDR3 DNA reads TGTGCCAGCACTCCCCCCGGCGGGTTAGACACCGGGGAGCTGTTTTTT. Translating it yields CASTPPGGLDTGELFF.

In this sample, this clone turned up once. This chain uses TRBV7-9 with TRBJ2-5; 9 bases fit TRBD1. Germline CDR1 SEHNR, CDR2 FQNEAQ (reference sequence). V lost 2 bases to trimming and J lost 5 bases; unmatched junction nucleotides: 6. The length of the CDR3 is 15 residues. In nucleotides, the CDR3 is TGTGCCAGCAGCTTACGGGACAGGGAGCGGGAGACCCAGTACTTC. This encodes CASSLRDRERETQYF.

The V and J genes are TRBV27 and TRBJ1-2; 7 bases are a match to TRBD1. V lost 6 bases, J lost 3 bases, and 4 bases stayed unmatched. Germline CDR1 reads MNHEY; CDR2 reads SMNVEV (reference sequence). The CDR3 has 13 residues. CDR3 amino acids: CASSGDSDYGYTF. The CDR3 bases are TGTGCCAGCAGCGGGGACAGCGACTATGGCTACACCTTC.

The rearrangement uses TRBV10-3 and TRBJ2-2; TRBD2 is a possible D gene (5 bases). The germline V and J ends were trimmed by 7 bases and 1 base, with 7 bases remaining between them. Germline CDR1 ENHRY, CDR2 SYGVKD. CDR3 length equals 13 residues. DNA of the CDR3: TGTGCCATCACCCGGGGGAACACCGGGGAGCTGTTTTTT. Protein: CAITRGNTGELFF.

This chain uses TRBV6-5 with TRBJ2-3; D is possibly TRBD1 (6 bases). The CDR3 has 15 residues. Germline V CDR1 and CDR2: MNHEY, SVGAGI. V shed 6 bases and J shed 4 bases, with 17 bases lying between them. CDR3 nucleotide sequence: TGTGCCAGCAGCTTTTCGATGGGGGCTCCAGATACGCAGTATTTT. Protein sequence: CASSFSMGAPDTQYF.

The rearrangement joins TRBV11-2 to TRBJ2-7; TRBD2 agrees at 7 bases. Germline lookup yields CDR1 SGHAT and CDR2 FQNNGV. The CDR3 spans 14 residues. J was trimmed by 4 bases and V by 3 bases; bases with no gene match: 6. CDR3 amino acids: CASSLGEAGYEQYF. The CDR3 DNA sequence: TGTGCCAGCAGCTTGGGGGAAGCGGGGTACGAGCAGTACTTC.

V gene TRBV27 combines with J gene TRBJ1-5, with D uncertain. Looked up from germline, CDR1 is MNHEY and CDR2 is SMNVEV (reference sequence). V dropped 3 bases and J dropped 0 bases, with 6 bases sitting between them. There are 14 residues in the CDR3. The CDR3 DNA sequence: TGTGCCAGCAGTTTTTTCGATAGCAATCAGCCCCAGCATTTT. Its translation is CASSFFDSNQPQHF.

In this sample, this clone turned up once. Other DNA variants within this sample encode the same CDR3. The genes are TRBV9 and TRBJ2-7; D might be TRBD1 or TRBD2, each matching 5 bases. This CDR3 is built from 15 residues. V dropped 0 bases and J dropped 0 bases, with 10 bases sitting between them. From germline, CDR1 is SGDLS and CDR2 YYNGEE. The CDR3 bases are TGTGCCAGCAGCGTAGGGGGACCGAGCTCCTACGAGCAGTACTTC. Its protein product is CASSVGGPSSYEQYF.

This chain joins TRBV27 and TRBJ1-4, with D possibly being TRBD1 (5 bases). The CDR3 spans 15 residues. V was clipped by 3 bases and J by 6 bases, with 14 bases between them. The germline gives CDR1 MNHEY, CDR2 SMNVEV (reference sequence). CDR3 DNA: TGTGCCAGCAGTTTTAACGTCAGGGCACATGAAAAACTGTTTTTT. It yields the protein CASSFNVRAHEKLFF.